These T cell receptor beta chains were read from a single sample in a study of early T cells in non-severe SARS-CoV-2 infection. TCRdb fed the 5' RACE reads into MiXCR, producing one record per CDR3 protein. The table includes 86,000 or so distinct CDR3 sequences, more than 5% detected once. What was sequenced was whole blood. These receptor sequences come from an adult who was a healthcare worker with PCR-confirmed SARS-CoV-2 infection or an uninfected control (not recorded which). The CDR3 runs from the conserved cysteine through the conserved F or W. Fields, in order: CDR3 DNA, CDR3 protein, J gene, D gene, clone size, V gene. D genes are given only for firm matches. A row's size may be missing; if present it is once, few, many or a size class.

TGCAGTGCTAGGTGGGGGGGCGGGAGCAATCAGCCCCAGCATTTT CSARWGGGSNQPQHF TRBJ1-5 - many TRBV20-1
TGCAGCTCCTTCGGGACAGGGGGAGAGCAGTACTTC CSSFGTGGEQYF TRBJ2-7 TRBD1 many TRBV29-1
TGTGCCAGCAGCCTAAGCTTTACGGCCGCCTACGAGCAGTACTTC CASSLSFTAAYEQYF TRBJ2-7 - - TRBV6-6
TGTGCCAGCAGCTTAAACAGGGTTAATTCACCCCTCCACTTT CASSLNRVNSPLHF TRBJ1-6 - many TRBV7-6
TGTGCCAGCAGCGCCCAGACAGGGTTTGGGCCAGATACGCAGTATTTT CASSAQTGFGPDTQYF TRBJ2-3 TRBD1 - TRBV9
TGTGCCTGGAGTGTCGGGGGAAGCTCCTACAATGAGCAGTTCTTC CAWSVGGSSYNEQFF TRBJ2-1 - many TRBV30
TGCAGTGCTAAGCAGTTAGGGTCTGCCTACGAGCAGTACTTC CSAKQLGSAYEQYF TRBJ2-7 - many TRBV20-1
TGTGCCACCAGCAGACCTCTCGACAATGAGCAGTTCTTC CATSRPLDNEQFF TRBJ2-1 - many TRBV15
TGTGCCACCAGTGTGGGGCTCAATCAGCCCCAGCATTTT CATSVGLNQPQHF TRBJ1-5 - many TRBV24-1
TGTGCCAGCAGTTTACGGGAATATTATAATTCACCCCTCCACTTT CASSLREYYNSPLHF TRBJ1-6 - - TRBV27
TGTGCCAGCAGTTACTCAGATATCAGTGAAGCTTTCTTT CASSYSDISEAFF TRBJ1-1 - - TRBV6-5
TGTGCCACCAGTGACTCTATTTTGGAGACCCAGTACTTC CATSDSILETQYF TRBJ2-5 - few TRBV24-1
TGCGCCAGCAAACGGATCGGAGACAACCAAGAGACCCAGTACTTC CASKRIGDNQETQYF TRBJ2-5 - many TRBV5-1
TGTGCCAGCAGTTATTCTAGCGGGAGATCCTACAATGAGCAGTTCTTC CASSYSSGRSYNEQFF TRBJ2-1 TRBD2 few TRBV6-2/TRBV6-3
TGTGCCAGCAGCCATCGGACTAGCGGAATAGCCAAAAACATTCAGTACTTC CASSHRTSGIAKNIQYF TRBJ2-4 TRBD2 few TRBV16
TGTGCCAGCAGTTTGCGGACCGAGCAGTTCTTC CASSLRTEQFF TRBJ2-1 - many TRBV6-2/TRBV6-3
TGTGCCACCTCCGGGACAGTGCTTAATTCACCCCTCCACTTT CATSGTVLNSPLHF TRBJ1-6 TRBD1 many TRBV19
TGTGCCAGCAGCTTATCGACAGGGCCTGGAAACACCATATATTTT CASSLSTGPGNTIYF TRBJ1-3 TRBD1 many TRBV11-2
TGTGCCAGCAGCTTGGCGGCCAGGGATGGCACTGAAGCTTTCTTT CASSLAARDGTEAFF TRBJ1-1 - - TRBV11-2
TGTGCCAGCAGCTCAGGACAGGACGGCGGGGAGCTGTTTTTT CASSSGQDGGELFF TRBJ2-2 TRBD1 - TRBV11-3
TGTGCCAGCATCAAGAAACGTCCCGGACTAGCGGGGACAAAAAGCACAGATACGCAGTATTTT CASIKKRPGLAGTKSTDTQYF TRBJ2-3 TRBD2 many TRBV7-8
TGCAGTGCTAGAGATACGGTGACTAGCACAGATACGCAGTATTTT CSARDTVTSTDTQYF TRBJ2-3 - many TRBV20-1